Listed below are T cell receptor beta chains from one sample, sequenced in a study of T cell responses to AZD1222 COVID-19 vaccine. Method: immunoSEQ multiplex PCR; TCRdb's copy keeps in-frame clones and lacks some. The sample lists 140,000 or so clones, about 90% occurring once. The sample consisted of peripheral blood, taken 28 days after the second AZD1222 dose. The receptor set was obtained from an adult who received the AZD1222 COVID-19 vaccine. Both conserved end residues are part of each CDR3. Fields, in order: clone size, CDR3 length, J gene, D gene, V gene, CDR3 DNA, CDR3 protein. The D gene is left open where the match is weak. Clone size, where shown, is once, few, many, or a class for clones that have expanded.

clone_size: NA
cdr3_length: 14
j_call: TRBJ1-4
d_call: NA
v_call: TRBV5-1
cdr3_nt: TGCGCCAGCAGCTTACTGGGTCCCGATGAAAAACTGTTTTTT
cdr3_aa: CASSLLGPDEKLFF

clone_size: NA
cdr3_length: 15
j_call: TRBJ2-7
d_call: TRBD2
v_call: TRBV6-1
cdr3_nt: TGTGCCAGCAGTGAAGTCGGTAGCGGGTTTTACGAGCAGTACTTC
cdr3_aa: CASSEVGSGFYEQYF

clone_size: NA
cdr3_length: 15
j_call: TRBJ2-1
d_call: NA
v_call: TRBV2
cdr3_nt: TGTGCCAGCAGTGAAAGGGGGGGAACCTACAATGAGCAGTTCTTC
cdr3_aa: CASSERGGTYNEQFF

clone_size: NA
cdr3_length: 13
j_call: TRBJ1-2
d_call: NA
v_call: TRBV18
cdr3_nt: TGTGCCAGCTCACCACAGGCTCAGGATGGCTACACCTTC
cdr3_aa: CASSPQAQDGYTF

clone_size: once
cdr3_length: 15
j_call: TRBJ1-4
d_call: TRBD1
v_call: TRBV7-9
cdr3_nt: TGTGCCAGCAGCTTAACCCGACAGGGTGGAGAAAAACTGTTTTTT
cdr3_aa: CASSLTRQGGEKLFF

clone_size: NA
cdr3_length: 13
j_call: TRBJ2-1
d_call: NA
v_call: TRBV27
cdr3_nt: TGTGCCAGCAGTTTTAGCTCCTACAATGAGCAGTTCTTC
cdr3_aa: CASSFSSYNEQFF

clone_size: NA
cdr3_length: 14
j_call: TRBJ1-6
d_call: NA
v_call: TRBV7-2
cdr3_nt: TGTGCCAGCAGCCTCCTAGGGGTGCCTTCACCCCTCCACTTT
cdr3_aa: CASSLLGVPSPLHF

clone_size: NA
cdr3_length: 16
j_call: TRBJ2-2
d_call: NA
v_call: TRBV27
cdr3_nt: TGTGCCAGCAGTACTGCCCCGAATGGGTGGACCGGGGAGCTGTTTTTT
cdr3_aa: CASSTAPNGWTGELFF

clone_size: NA
cdr3_length: 14
j_call: TRBJ2-7
d_call: TRBD1
v_call: TRBV27
cdr3_nt: TGTGCCAGCCGTTCCGGGACAGGCATGGGTGAGCAGTACTTC
cdr3_aa: CASRSGTGMGEQYF

clone_size: NA
cdr3_length: 12
j_call: TRBJ1-1
d_call: NA
v_call: TRBV5-1
cdr3_nt: TGCGCCAGCAGCTTGGGGGGGGCTGGAGCTTTCTTT
cdr3_aa: CASSLGGAGAFF

clone_size: NA
cdr3_length: 15
j_call: TRBJ2-1
d_call: TRBD2
v_call: TRBV7-9
cdr3_nt: TGTGCCAGCAGCTTAGTGGGACTAGCGGGCAGTGAGCAGTTCTTC
cdr3_aa: CASSLVGLAGSEQFF

clone_size: NA
cdr3_length: 14
j_call: TRBJ2-3
d_call: NA
v_call: TRBV6-5
cdr3_nt: TGTGCCAGCCTTTCCGATAGTGTACCAGATACGCAGTATTTT
cdr3_aa: CASLSDSVPDTQYF

clone_size: NA
cdr3_length: 13
j_call: TRBJ1-6
d_call: NA
v_call: TRBV5-4
cdr3_nt: TGTGCCAGCAGGTCGACAGTCGATTCACCCCTCCACTTT
cdr3_aa: CASRSTVDSPLHF

clone_size: NA
cdr3_length: 14
j_call: TRBJ2-5
d_call: NA
v_call: TRBV11-2
cdr3_nt: TGTGCCAGCAGCTTGTCGACTAGGCAAGAGACCCAGTACTTC
cdr3_aa: CASSLSTRQETQYF

clone_size: NA
cdr3_length: 14
j_call: TRBJ2-7
d_call: NA
v_call: TRBV4-1
cdr3_nt: TGCGCCAGCAGCCCTCGGGCTAGCGATGACGAGCAGTACTTC
cdr3_aa: CASSPRASDDEQYF

clone_size: NA
cdr3_length: 12
j_call: TRBJ2-5
d_call: NA
v_call: TRBV7-6
cdr3_nt: TGTGCCAGCAGCTTAGTCCAAGAGACCCAGTACTTC
cdr3_aa: CASSLVQETQYF

clone_size: NA
cdr3_length: 19
j_call: TRBJ2-4
d_call: TRBD1
v_call: TRBV10-1
cdr3_nt: TGCGCCAGCAGTGAGTCGGACCGGACAGGGGCCTTCGCCAAAAACATTCAGTACTTC
cdr3_aa: CASSESDRTGAFAKNIQYF

clone_size: NA
cdr3_length: 14
j_call: TRBJ1-1
d_call: TRBD1
v_call: TRBV19
cdr3_nt: TGTGCCAGTAGCCCGGGACAGAGTAACACTGAAGCTTTCTTT
cdr3_aa: CASSPGQSNTEAFF

clone_size: NA
cdr3_length: 13
j_call: TRBJ2-4
d_call: NA
v_call: TRBV29-1
cdr3_nt: TGCAGCGTCTCGACGGCTACCAAAAACATTCAGTACTTC
cdr3_aa: CSVSTATKNIQYF

clone_size: once
cdr3_length: 14
j_call: TRBJ2-3
d_call: TRBD2
v_call: TRBV5-6
cdr3_nt: TGTGCCAGCGATGCAGCGGGGGACACAGATACGCAGTATTTT
cdr3_aa: CASDAAGDTDTQYF

clone_size: NA
cdr3_length: 14
j_call: TRBJ2-3
d_call: NA
v_call: TRBV2
cdr3_nt: TGTGCCAGCAGTGCAAGCCTGAGCACAGATACGCAGTATTTT
cdr3_aa: CASSASLSTDTQYF

clone_size: NA
cdr3_length: 14
j_call: TRBJ1-2
d_call: TRBD1
v_call: TRBV3-1/TRBV3-2
cdr3_nt: TGTGCCAGCAGCCCCGACAGGGGACGGTATGGCTACACCTTC
cdr3_aa: CASSPDRGRYGYTF

clone_size: NA
cdr3_length: 19
j_call: TRBJ2-3
d_call: TRBD2
v_call: TRBV11-2
cdr3_nt: TGTGCCAGCAGCTTAGGGCTAGCGGGAGGCCCACTCAGCACAGATACGCAGTATTTT
cdr3_aa: CASSLGLAGGPLSTDTQYF

clone_size: NA
cdr3_length: 14
j_call: TRBJ1-1
d_call: TRBD1
v_call: TRBV6-2/TRBV6-3
cdr3_nt: TGTGCCAGCAGCGAGGCCCAAAGGAGGACAGGTGAATTCTTT
cdr3_aa: CASSEAQRRTGEFF

clone_size: NA
cdr3_length: 12
j_call: TRBJ1-1
d_call: NA
v_call: TRBV5-4
cdr3_nt: TGTGCCAGCAGCTGGGTAGGGGCTGAAGCTTTCTTT
cdr3_aa: CASSWVGAEAFF

clone_size: NA
cdr3_length: 16
j_call: TRBJ1-4
d_call: TRBD1
v_call: TRBV5-1
cdr3_nt: TGCGCCAGCAGCTCGGAGCCGGGACAGTTCCATGAAAAACTGTTTTTT
cdr3_aa: CASSSEPGQFHEKLFF

clone_size: NA
cdr3_length: 13
j_call: TRBJ2-2
d_call: NA
v_call: TRBV12-3/TRBV12-4
cdr3_nt: TGTGCCAGCAGTTTCGTAGCCGCCGGGGAGCTGTTTTTT
cdr3_aa: CASSFVAAGELFF

clone_size: NA
cdr3_length: 15
j_call: TRBJ2-5
d_call: NA
v_call: TRBV7-9
cdr3_nt: TGTGCCAGCAGCTTTCCCCAGGAGGACCAAGAGACCCAGTACTTC
cdr3_aa: CASSFPQEDQETQYF

clone_size: few
cdr3_length: 14
j_call: TRBJ2-7
d_call: TRBD2
v_call: TRBV7-2
cdr3_nt: TGTGCCAGCAGCCGGGGGACTAGCGGTTACGAGCAGTACTTC
cdr3_aa: CASSRGTSGYEQYF

clone_size: NA
cdr3_length: 13
j_call: TRBJ2-1
d_call: TRBD2
v_call: TRBV6-6
cdr3_nt: TGTGCCAGCAGTTACGGGGGGGTTGCTGAGCAGTTCTTC
cdr3_aa: CASSYGGVAEQFF

clone_size: NA
cdr3_length: 13
j_call: TRBJ1-1
d_call: NA
v_call: TRBV5-1
cdr3_nt: TGCGCCAGCAGCCCGAGAACGAACACTGAAGCTTTCTTT
cdr3_aa: CASSPRTNTEAFF

clone_size: NA
cdr3_length: 13
j_call: TRBJ1-6
d_call: NA
v_call: TRBV4-1
cdr3_nt: TGCGCCAGCAGCCAAGATCCCAATTCACCCCTCCACTTT
cdr3_aa: CASSQDPNSPLHF

clone_size: NA
cdr3_length: 13
j_call: TRBJ1-2
d_call: NA
v_call: TRBV2
cdr3_nt: TGTGCCAGCAGTCGACAGCCTAACTATGGCTACACCTTC
cdr3_aa: CASSRQPNYGYTF

clone_size: NA
cdr3_length: 14
j_call: TRBJ1-2
d_call: TRBD1
v_call: TRBV5-4
cdr3_nt: TGTGCCAGCAGCTGGACAGGGGGTGTCTATGGCTACACCTTC
cdr3_aa: CASSWTGGVYGYTF

clone_size: NA
cdr3_length: 12
j_call: TRBJ1-2
d_call: NA
v_call: TRBV19
cdr3_nt: TGTGCCAGTAGTACGGACAGCTATGGCTACACCTTC
cdr3_aa: CASSTDSYGYTF

clone_size: NA
cdr3_length: 16
j_call: TRBJ1-1
d_call: NA
v_call: TRBV7-9
cdr3_nt: TGTGCCAGCAGCATGGTTCCGGGACATAAGAACACTGAAGCTTTCTTT
cdr3_aa: CASSMVPGHKNTEAFF

clone_size: NA
cdr3_length: 13
j_call: TRBJ2-7
d_call: NA
v_call: TRBV6-5
cdr3_nt: TGTGCCAGCTCCCGGGACCACTACTACGAGCAGTACTTC
cdr3_aa: CASSRDHYYEQYF

clone_size: NA
cdr3_length: 16
j_call: TRBJ1-4
d_call: TRBD1
v_call: TRBV5-8
cdr3_nt: TGTGCCAGCAGCTTGGGGGGACAGGGAGCTAATGAAAAACTGTTTTTT
cdr3_aa: CASSLGGQGANEKLFF

clone_size: NA
cdr3_length: 13
j_call: TRBJ1-2
d_call: NA
v_call: TRBV25-1
cdr3_nt: TGTGCCAGCATTCGATCGGGAGGGGCTGGCTACACCTTC
cdr3_aa: CASIRSGGAGYTF

clone_size: NA
cdr3_length: 14
j_call: TRBJ1-2
d_call: NA
v_call: TRBV11-2
cdr3_nt: TGTGCCAGCAGCTTTACCCGGGACGTTAATGGCTACACCTTC
cdr3_aa: CASSFTRDVNGYTF

clone_size: NA
cdr3_length: 17
j_call: TRBJ2-3
d_call: NA
v_call: TRBV12-5
cdr3_nt: TGTGCTAGTGGTCGAGGATTAGCGGTAAAGGGCCCAGATACGCAGTATTTT
cdr3_aa: CASGRGLAVKGPDTQYF

clone_size: few
cdr3_length: 17
j_call: TRBJ2-2
d_call: NA
v_call: TRBV4-1
cdr3_nt: TGCGCCAGCAGCCGTGGGGGATTAACTCCGTACACCGGGGAGCTGTTTTTT
cdr3_aa: CASSRGGLTPYTGELFF

clone_size: NA
cdr3_length: 14
j_call: TRBJ2-1
d_call: NA
v_call: TRBV2
cdr3_nt: TGTGCCAGCAGTGAAGGGTGGATGACGGATGAGCAGTTCTTC
cdr3_aa: CASSEGWMTDEQFF

clone_size: NA
cdr3_length: 14
j_call: TRBJ2-1
d_call: NA
v_call: TRBV6-5
cdr3_nt: TGTGCCAGCAGCTCCAGCAGCCACTACAATGAGCAGTTCTTC
cdr3_aa: CASSSSSHYNEQFF

clone_size: NA
cdr3_length: 14
j_call: TRBJ2-5
d_call: TRBD1
v_call: TRBV6-4
cdr3_nt: TGTGCCAGCACCATGGGACAGGGGGAAGAGACCCAGTACTTC
cdr3_aa: CASTMGQGEETQYF

clone_size: NA
cdr3_length: 15
j_call: TRBJ1-2
d_call: NA
v_call: TRBV7-9
cdr3_nt: TGTGCCAGCAGCTTAGATAAGGTGGGATCACACGGCTACACCTTC
cdr3_aa: CASSLDKVGSHGYTF

clone_size: NA
cdr3_length: 13
j_call: TRBJ2-1
d_call: NA
v_call: TRBV11-3
cdr3_nt: TGTGCCAGCAGCTTAGGTCTCTACAATGAGCAGTTCTTC
cdr3_aa: CASSLGLYNEQFF

clone_size: few
cdr3_length: 17
j_call: TRBJ2-1
d_call: TRBD2
v_call: TRBV5-1
cdr3_nt: TGCGCCAGCAGCTTGGCCCCGGGAGGGGAAAGATCCGGTGAGCAGTTCTTC
cdr3_aa: CASSLAPGGERSGEQFF

clone_size: NA
cdr3_length: 15
j_call: TRBJ1-3
d_call: NA
v_call: TRBV19
cdr3_nt: TGTGCCAGTAGTCCGGTTCATCACTCTGGAAACACCATATATTTT
cdr3_aa: CASSPVHHSGNTIYF

clone_size: NA
cdr3_length: 16
j_call: TRBJ2-5
d_call: NA
v_call: TRBV6-5
cdr3_nt: TGTGCCAGCAGTTACTCGTTTGGGCGGATACAAGAGACCCAGTACTTC
cdr3_aa: CASSYSFGRIQETQYF

clone_size: NA
cdr3_length: 12
j_call: TRBJ2-2
d_call: NA
v_call: TRBV18
cdr3_nt: TGTGCCAGCTCACGGAACACCGGGGAGCTGTTTTTT
cdr3_aa: CASSRNTGELFF

clone_size: NA
cdr3_length: 15
j_call: TRBJ1-1
d_call: NA
v_call: TRBV9
cdr3_nt: TGTGCCAGCAGCGTAGCTGGGCAGCCCTACGGTGAAGCTTTCTTT
cdr3_aa: CASSVAGQPYGEAFF

clone_size: NA
cdr3_length: 15
j_call: TRBJ2-5
d_call: NA
v_call: TRBV7-9
cdr3_nt: TGTGCCAGCAGCCCTACAATTTTTGGACAAGAGACCCAGTACTTC
cdr3_aa: CASSPTIFGQETQYF

clone_size: NA
cdr3_length: 14
j_call: TRBJ1-5
d_call: TRBD1
v_call: TRBV2
cdr3_nt: TGTGCCAGCAGTGAAAGGACAGGGAGTCAGCCCCAGCATTTT
cdr3_aa: CASSERTGSQPQHF

clone_size: once
cdr3_length: 15
j_call: TRBJ2-3
d_call: NA
v_call: TRBV6-4
cdr3_nt: TGTGCCAGCAGTGACGGTCAGGACCCCACAGATACGCAGTATTTT
cdr3_aa: CASSDGQDPTDTQYF

clone_size: NA
cdr3_length: 13
j_call: TRBJ1-1
d_call: NA
v_call: TRBV7-2
cdr3_nt: TGTGCCAGCAGCTTAAACCCCTACACTGAAGCTTTCTTT
cdr3_aa: CASSLNPYTEAFF

clone_size: NA
cdr3_length: 16
j_call: TRBJ1-2
d_call: TRBD1
v_call: TRBV4-2
cdr3_nt: TGTGCCAGCAGCCCCATATTACAGGGGTTGAGCTATGGCTACACCTTC
cdr3_aa: CASSPILQGLSYGYTF

clone_size: NA
cdr3_length: 19
j_call: TRBJ2-3
d_call: TRBD2
v_call: TRBV19
cdr3_nt: TGTGCCAGTAGTATTCCAGCGGGAGGATTAGTGCAGATCACAGATACGCAGTATTTT
cdr3_aa: CASSIPAGGLVQITDTQYF

clone_size: NA
cdr3_length: 14
j_call: TRBJ2-7
d_call: NA
v_call: TRBV3-1/TRBV3-2
cdr3_nt: TGTGCCAGCAGCCAAGGGGCGCATCCCATCGAGCAGTACTTC
cdr3_aa: CASSQGAHPIEQYF